The clone carrying this TCR beta chain was seen ten or more times. TCR beta CDR3 regions were amplified from RNA. A first-round RT-PCR of the TCR CDR3 used the HTBI primer set. TCRdb independently ran MiXCR on the multiplex PCR reads; one entry per CDR3 protein. The repertoire holds 250,000 to 350,000 distinct CDR3 sequences, with around 16% as singletons. This sample was taken from a study of T cells in Graves' hyperthyroidism and ophthalmopathy. The authors deemed Graves' hyperthyroidism stable absent ophthalmopathy progression within 18 months. The trim removed 2 bases at V and 5 bases at J, leaving 6 bases unmatched. The CDR3 contains 13 residues. Germline values: CDR1 GTSNPN, CDR2 SVGIG (reference sequence).

Sequencing was done on a sample of blood. The clonotype comes from a man aged 30 to 45 with Graves' hyperthyroidism. The chain couples TRBV30 to TRBJ2-7; 7 bases match TRBD2. CDR3 sequence reads: CAWSRVAGDEQYF. CDR3 sequence (DNA): TGTGCCTGGAGTCGCGTTGCGGGGGACGAGCAGTACTTC. The full variable domain, in which reference TRBV30 and TRBJ2-7 provide the parts outside the CDR3, is SQTIHQWPATLVQPVGSPLSLECTVEGTSNPNLYWYRQAAGRGLQLLFYSVGIGQISSEVPQNLSASRPQDRQFILSSKKLLLSDSGFYLCAWSRVAGDEQYFGPGTRLTVT.